This TCR beta chain is from a study of blood T cells in healthy people across ages. Study findings and constraints: Donors of long life had a larger count of naive CD4+ cells and greater diversity than aged donors.

To note about this clonotype: Its specificity is unknown.

For the second PCR, which ran for roughly 7 to 11 cycles, a sample-barcoded 5' primer and a J-beta primer mix were used. TCRdb fed the 5' RACE reads into MiXCR, producing one record per CDR3 protein. This sample has around 870,000 distinct CDR3 sequences, with around 28% found just once. Looked up from germline, CDR1 is KGHSY and CDR2 is FQNENV. V dropped 6 bases and J dropped 6 bases, with 17 bases sitting between them. The length of the CDR3 is 14 residues. V gene TRBV16 combines with J gene TRBJ1-1, with a possible D match to TRBD1 (5 bases). Sequenced sample: blood. This receptor was obtained from a woman of 80 years or more in good health. CDR3 bases: TGTGCCAGCAGACCAAGTCAGGGCTCGGCTGAAGCTTTCTTT. As protein: CASRPSQGSAEAFF.